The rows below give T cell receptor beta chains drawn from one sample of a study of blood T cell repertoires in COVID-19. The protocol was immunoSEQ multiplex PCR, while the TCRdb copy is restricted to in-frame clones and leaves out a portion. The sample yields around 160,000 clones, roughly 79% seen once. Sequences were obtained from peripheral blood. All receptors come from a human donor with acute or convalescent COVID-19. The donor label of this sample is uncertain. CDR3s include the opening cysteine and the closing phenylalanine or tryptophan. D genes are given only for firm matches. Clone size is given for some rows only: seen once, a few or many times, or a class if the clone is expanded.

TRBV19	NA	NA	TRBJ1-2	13	CASKLQGAYGYTF	TGTGCCAGTAAGCTACAGGGAGCTTATGGCTACACCTTC
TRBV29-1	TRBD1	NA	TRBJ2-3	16	CSFRTGDRWNADTQYF	TGCAGCTTCCGGACAGGGGACCGGTGGAACGCAGATACGCAGTATTTT
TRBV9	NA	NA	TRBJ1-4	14	CASSVGRLHEKLFF	TGTGCCAGCAGCGTGGGCAGGCTTCATGAAAAACTGTTTTTT
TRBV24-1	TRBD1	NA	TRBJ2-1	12	CATSEGGYEQFF	TGTGCCACCAGTGAAGGGGGCTATGAGCAGTTCTTC
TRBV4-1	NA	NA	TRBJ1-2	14	CASSQSRGLYGYTF	TGCGCCAGCAGCCAAAGCCGGGGACTCTATGGCTACACCTTC
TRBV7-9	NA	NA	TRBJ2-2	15	CASSPQGTGAGELFF	TGTGCCAGCAGCCCCCAAGGGACTGGGGCCGGGGAGCTGTTTTTT
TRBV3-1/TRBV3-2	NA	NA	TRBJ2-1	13	CASSQGNYNEQFF	TGTGCCAGCAGCCAAGGTAACTACAATGAGCAGTTCTTC
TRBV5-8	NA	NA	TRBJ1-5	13	CASAGWSGQPQHF	TGTGCCAGCGCCGGGTGGTCTGGACAGCCCCAGCATTTT
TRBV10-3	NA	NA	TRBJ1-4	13	CAASGQNNEKLFF	TGTGCCGCCTCGGGACAAAATAATGAAAAACTGTTTTTT
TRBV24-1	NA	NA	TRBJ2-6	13	CATSRTGANVLTF	TGTGCCACCAGCAGGACTGGGGCCAACGTCCTGACTTTC
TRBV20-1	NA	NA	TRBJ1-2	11	CSAGEADGYTF	TGCAGTGCTGGGGAGGCCGATGGCTACACCTTC
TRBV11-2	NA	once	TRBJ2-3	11	CASSFGDTQYF	TGTGCCAGCAGCTTCGGGGATACGCAGTATTTT
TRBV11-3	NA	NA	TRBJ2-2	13	CASSNPSTGELFF	TGTGCCAGCAGCAACCCCAGTACCGGGGAGCTGTTTTTT
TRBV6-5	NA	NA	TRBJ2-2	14	CASSLGSPTGELFF	TGTGCCAGCAGTTTGGGGAGCCCGACCGGGGAGCTGTTTTTT
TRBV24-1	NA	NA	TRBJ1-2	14	CATSDLNREHGYTF	TGTGCCACCAGTGATTTGAACAGGGAGCATGGCTACACCTTC
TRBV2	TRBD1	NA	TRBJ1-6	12	CAKGQGVSPLHF	TGTGCCAAAGGACAGGGGGTTTCACCCCTCCACTTT
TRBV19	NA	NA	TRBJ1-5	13	CAISGHLNQPQHF	TGTGCCATCTCAGGACACCTCAATCAGCCCCAGCATTTT
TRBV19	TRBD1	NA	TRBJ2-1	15	CASSIVQGSYNEQFF	TGTGCCAGTAGTATAGTACAGGGGTCCTACAATGAGCAGTTCTTC
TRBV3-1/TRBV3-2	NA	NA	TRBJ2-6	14	CASSQGEGANVLTF	TGTGCCAGCAGCCAAGGGGAGGGGGCCAACGTCCTGACTTTC
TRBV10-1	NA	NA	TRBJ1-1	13	CASSVGQNTEAFF	TGCGCCAGCAGTGTGGGACAGAACACTGAAGCTTTCTTT
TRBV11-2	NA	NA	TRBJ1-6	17	CASSLWPQRGYNSPLHF	TGTGCCAGCAGCTTATGGCCCCAGCGGGGCTATAATTCACCCCTCCACTTT
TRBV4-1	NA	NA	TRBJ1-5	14	CASSQASGNQPQHF	TGCGCCAGCAGCCAAGCTTCAGGGAACCAGCCCCAGCATTTT
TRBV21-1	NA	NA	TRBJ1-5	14	CASSPRGGGQPQHF	TGTGCCAGCAGCCCGCGGGGGGGAGGACAGCCCCAGCATTTT
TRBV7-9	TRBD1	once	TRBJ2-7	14	CASSFRTGADEQYF	TGTGCCAGCAGCTTCAGGACAGGGGCGGACGAGCAGTACTTC
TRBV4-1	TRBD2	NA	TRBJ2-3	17	CASSQDRLAGGTDTQYF	TGCGCCAGCAGCCAAGATCGACTAGCGGGGGGCACAGATACGCAGTATTTT
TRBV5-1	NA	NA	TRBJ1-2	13	CASSLQAFYGYTF	TGCGCCAGCAGCTTACAGGCCTTCTATGGCTACACCTTC
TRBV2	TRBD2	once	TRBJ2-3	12	CAGAGGTDTQYF	TGTGCCGGAGCGGGGGGGACAGATACGCAGTATTTT
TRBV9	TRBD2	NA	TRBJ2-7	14	CASSPSGGFYEQYF	TGTGCCAGCAGCCCCTCGGGAGGCTTCTACGAGCAGTACTTC
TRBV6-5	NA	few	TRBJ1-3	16	CASSYSRSGVGNTIYF	TGTGCCAGCAGTTACTCGAGATCGGGGGTTGGAAACACCATATATTTT
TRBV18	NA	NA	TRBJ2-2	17	CASSLYQQQGGTGELFF	TGTGCCAGCTCTCTCTATCAGCAGCAGGGCGGCACCGGGGAGCTGTTTTTT
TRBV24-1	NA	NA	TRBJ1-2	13	CATSLAGFQGYTF	TGTGCCACCAGTCTCGCCGGTTTCCAAGGCTACACCTTC
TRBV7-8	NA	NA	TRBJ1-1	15	CASSQGHGPATEAFF	TGTGCCAGCAGCCAAGGACACGGCCCGGCCACTGAAGCTTTCTTT
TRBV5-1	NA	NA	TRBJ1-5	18	CASSFSPQDEGAWQPQHF	TGCGCCAGCAGCTTCTCGCCCCAGGACGAGGGAGCTTGGCAGCCCCAGCATTTT
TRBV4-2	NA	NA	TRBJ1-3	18	CASSQDLAGSSSGNTIYF	TGTGCCAGCAGCCAAGATTTGGCGGGGTCGTCCTCTGGAAACACCATATATTTT
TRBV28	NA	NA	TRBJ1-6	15	CASSSASSYNSPLHF	TGTGCCAGCAGTTCTGCGAGCTCCTATAATTCACCCCTCCACTTT
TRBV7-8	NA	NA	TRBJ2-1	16	CASSPRDRVVYNEQFF	TGTGCCAGCAGCCCGCGGGACCGGGTAGTTTACAATGAGCAGTTCTTC
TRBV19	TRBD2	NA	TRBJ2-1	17	CASSMASGGPIGNEQFF	TGTGCCAGTAGTATGGCTAGCGGGGGCCCCATAGGCAATGAGCAGTTCTTC
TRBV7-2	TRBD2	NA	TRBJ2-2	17	CASSPSWTRANTGELFF	TGTGCCAGCAGCCCCTCCTGGACTAGGGCGAACACCGGGGAGCTGTTTTTT
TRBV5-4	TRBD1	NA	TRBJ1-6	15	CASSLGLQGNSPLHF	TGTGCCAGCAGCTTGGGCCTACAGGGGAATTCACCCCTCCACTTT
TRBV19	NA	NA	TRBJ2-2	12	CASSHGTGELFF	TGTGCCAGTTCCCACGGCACCGGGGAGCTGTTTTTT
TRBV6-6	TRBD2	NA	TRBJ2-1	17	CASSPRGSSGGYNEQFF	TGTGCCAGCAGTCCCCGGGGGAGTAGCGGGGGCTACAATGAGCAGTTCTTC
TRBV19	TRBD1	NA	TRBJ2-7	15	CASSFGQDHGYEQYF	TGTGCCAGTAGTTTTGGACAGGACCACGGCTACGAGCAGTACTTC
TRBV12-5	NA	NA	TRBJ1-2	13	CASGQGRGYGYTF	TGTGCTAGTGGTCAGGGCAGGGGATATGGCTACACCTTC
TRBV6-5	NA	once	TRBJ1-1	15	CASSSSGVFGTEAFF	TGTGCCAGCAGTTCGTCGGGGGTTTTTGGCACTGAAGCTTTCTTT
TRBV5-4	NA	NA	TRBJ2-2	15	CASSLGQGNTGELFF	TGTGCCAGCAGCTTGGGTCAGGGGAACACCGGGGAGCTGTTTTTT
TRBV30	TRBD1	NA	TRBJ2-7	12	CAWSETGREQYF	TGTGCCTGGAGTGAGACAGGGAGAGAGCAGTACTTC